This TCR beta chain emerged from a study of spatial heterogeneity in lung cancer (dated by TCRdb to between 2019 and 2020). Background for the entire study: Beta-chain transcripts were consistently detected in greater numbers than alpha-chain transcripts, which likely reflected higher beta-chain transcript abundance. TCR repertoire features were related to nonsynonymous mutation counts determined by whole-exome sequencing of tumor tissue. Both alpha and beta chains were TCR-sequenced in samples taken at surgery, namely 220 tumor regions, roughly 64 matched nontumor lung samples and just over 55 PBMC samples. In non-small cell lung cancer, the study quantitatively compared TCR alpha and beta repertoires across several tumor regions, matched nontumor lung, and blood. In the raw uncorrected reads, each unique combination of TCR and UMI appeared on average more than ten times. The paper as a whole reports these results and caveats: Additional single-cell paired TCR alpha and beta sequencing was considered necessary to confirm, at a functional level, the hypothesis that regional TCRs recognize regional mutations. Ubiquitous expanded tumor TCRs showed up in blood more often at tumor resection than at routine follow-up.

Trimming costs V 6 bases and J 9 bases, and their ends lie 15 bases apart. The CDR3 sequence holds 13 residues, the cysteine and phenylalanine included. Left in the record is the CDR3 DNA by itself, 39 bases read in frame from the first base. Based on the germline V gene (reference sequence), the CDR1 and CDR2 sequences are MNHEY and SMNVEV. The sample's time point label, in plain terms: sample taken at primary tumor resection. Whole RNA extracted from tumor and nontumor lung tissue, or from cryopreserved PBMC samples, was used for TCR sequencing without cell sorting. Donors were approximately 72 patients with early-stage, untreated non-small cell lung cancer from the lung TRACERx cohort. Only patients for whom sufficient RNA was available from at least two tumor regions were selected for TCR sequencing. Library preparation employed 5' RACE. Instrument used: NextSeq 500. In the TCR library protocol, a unique molecular identifier was attached to each TCR cDNA molecule so that PCR and sequencing errors could be corrected. Processing in the source paper ran as follows. TCR identification, UMI-based error correction and CDR3 extraction were all carried out with Decombinator tools. TCRs above a frequency of 2 per 1,000, corresponding to the top 1% of the tumor frequency distribution, were defined as expanded. Each repertoire was subsampled 100 times to 5,000 TCRs, after which Renyi diversity was computed with the R vegan package. To build CDR3 similarity networks, amino acid triplet string-kernel similarity was used, and CDR3s were connected when their pairwise similarity was above 0.82. TCRdb passed the public sequencing reads through fastp at Q25 and MiXCR, retaining productive beta sequences. Each entry is one CDR3 protein sequence, shown with its most common DNA and genes. TCRdb's processing, not the authors', yielded these V and J calls. The sample table lists roughly 28,000 distinct CDR3 sequences, about 8.8% of them with a count of one. 35% to 40% of the sample is in the top ten clones.

Regarding this clonotype: No cognate antigen has been identified for it. The sample holds no much larger clone one base away, and base qualities are not on file.

Sample: PBMCs, taken at surgery. The TCR sequence derives from a female donor with early-stage non-small cell lung cancer. The rearranged chain carries TRBV27 and TRBJ2-1, with a tentative D gene TRBD2 over 6 matching bases. The DNA reads as follows: TGTGCCAGCAGGCTTGGAGGGATCGGTGAGCAGTTCTTC. Translated, it gives CASRLGGIGEQFF.